This TCR beta chain was sequenced during a study of blood T cell repertoires in COVID-19. About the study: There were acute and convalescent COVID-19 samples, and they came from the United States, Italy and Spain. T cells, B-cell-depleted T cells, or PBMCs provided the cDNA or gDNA that served as material.

In germline, CDR1 is SGHAT, CDR2 FQNNGV. The CDR3 is made up of 14 amino acids. V shed 5 bases and J shed 4 bases, with 14 bases lying between them. Authors' processing steps: How many nucleated cells were present was estimated from reference gene primer amplification. TCRdb's copy holds only in-frame clones and misses some; the assay was immunoSEQ multiplex PCR. The DNA was the basis for D and trimming; V, J and clone size are from that table. The table includes about 98,000 clones, about nine tenths detected once. The chain carries TRBV11-2 and TRBJ1-2, with D maybe TRBD1 (5 bases). This clonotype originated in a man between 50 and 59 years old with acute or convalescent COVID-19. What was sequenced was peripheral blood. The CDR3 here is CASSAQGVGYGYTF. The CDR3 DNA is TGTGCCAGCAGCGCGCAGGGTGTTGGCTATGGCTACACCTTC.